This T cell receptor (beta chain) was sequenced in a study of cytomegalovirus exposure and HLA in healthy donors. The study, taken as a whole, reports: An ancestry cluster, one associated with Asian ancestry, reportedly showed fewer N-insertions than the approximately 700-donor mean in a later analysis.

The germline V gene has CDR1 SSHAT and CDR2 FNYEAQ (reference sequence). V lost 1 base and J 4 bases, leaving 14 bases between the germline ends. This CDR3 spans 15 amino acids. The study ran its PCR with 60 Vbeta and 13 Jbeta primers. Assay: immunoSEQ multiplex PCR; the TCRdb copy retains only in-frame clones and omits some. The data show about 120,000 clones, 81% seen once. A note on this clone: What it binds is unknown.

The clonotype originates from a woman in her 30s in good health and CMV-seronegative. Sequenced: PBMCs. This sequence joins TRBV7-7 and TRBJ2-7, with D possibly TRBD2 on 6 matching bases. The CDR3 DNA reads as TGTGCCAGCAGCTTAGGTCAGGGCGCGGGATACGAGCAGTACTTC. This translates into CASSLGQGAGYEQYF.